Each of the 8 T cell receptor beta chains below was sequenced from the same sample in a study of cytomegalovirus exposure and HLA in healthy donors. The repertoire was sequenced with immunoSEQ multiplex PCR; TCRdb's copy has only in-frame clones and lacks some. The repertoire holds hundreds of thousands of clones, roughly 89% seen once, with roughly 0.8% in the top ten. Sequencing was performed on PBMCs. Receptors were obtained from a woman aged 18-29 years in good health and CMV-seronegative.

The genes are TRBV5-8 and TRBJ1-2; TRBD1 matches 10 bases. CDR1 and CDR2 from the germline V gene are SGHTS and YDEGEE. The V gene end was trimmed by 4 bases and the J gene end by 4 bases; junction bases not matched to a gene: 7. This CDR3 comprises 15 residues. The CDR3 bases are TGTGCCAGCAGCCCGGGACAGGGGATCCCCTATGGCTACACCTTC. Its protein product is CASSPGQGIPYGYTF.

This clone has a handful of counts. The chain carries TRBV2 and TRBJ1-2; no definite D call. V dropped 3 bases and J dropped 8 bases, with 10 bases sitting between them. The CDR3 extends over 12 amino acids. The germline V gene encodes CDR1 SNHLY and CDR2 FYNNEI. The CDR3 sequence is CASSDPRYGYTF. Here the CDR3 DNA reads TGTGCCAGCAGTGACCCACGGTACGGCTACACCTTC.

In this sample, this clone turned up a few times. This rearrangement joins TRBV28 to TRBJ2-7, with TRBD1 matching 9 bases. The V segment lost 6 bases and the J segment 2 bases; nucleotides outside the gene matches: 8. Germline CDR1 and CDR2: MDHEN and SYDVKM. The length of the CDR3 is 15 residues. CDR3 region: CASSQPRQGAYEQYF. The CDR3 nucleotides are TGTGCCAGCAGCCAACCCCGACAGGGGGCCTACGAGCAGTACTTC.

The J gene is TRBJ2-1, the V gene TRBV5-1, with D perhaps TRBD1 (6 bases). This CDR3 region has 16 residues. CDR1 and CDR2 from the germline V gene are SGHRS and YFSETQ. V was trimmed by 0 bases and J by 0 bases, leaving 10 bases between them. CDR3 protein: CASSLEGHSSYNEQFF. Here the CDR3 DNA reads TGCGCCAGCAGCTTGGAGGGACACAGCTCCTACAATGAGCAGTTCTTC.

The count of this clone is one. The chain carries TRBV27 and TRBJ2-1; 10 nucleotides match TRBD2. Germline-derived CDR1 and CDR2 are MNHEY and SMNVEV (reference sequence). V was clipped by 2 bases and J by 0 bases; unmatched bases: 10. This CDR3 has 19 amino acids. Written as DNA, the CDR3 is TGTGCCAGCAGTTTAGCTAGCGGGAGCGTCCCAAACTCCTACAATGAGCAGTTCTTC. This translates into CASSLASGSVPNSYNEQFF.

The chain links TRBV15 to TRBJ2-5, with D possibly TRBD1 on 5 matching bases. Trimming took 0 bases from V and 1 from J, leaving 15 bases between them. Germline loops: CDR1 LNHNV, CDR2 YYDKDF (reference sequence). The CDR3 covers 17 residues. The CDR3 bases are TGTGCCACCAGCAGAGATCTAAGGACAACGGTCCAAGAGACCCAGTACTTC. Translating it yields CATSRDLRTTVQETQYF.

This clone was seen a handful of times. The rearrangement uses TRBV9 and TRBJ1-2; 7 bases align to TRBD1. CDR1 is SGDLS and CDR2 is YYNGEE in the germline V gene. The CDR3 is 13 amino acids. J was trimmed by 10 bases and V by 1 base; bases with no gene match: 7. CDR3 protein: CASSVNQGVDYTF. Here the CDR3 DNA reads TGTGCCAGCAGCGTAAACCAGGGGGTCGACTACACCTTC.

The CDR3 coding sequence is TGTGCCAGTTCTTGGGGCCTACCCTTCGAGCAGTACTTC. Residues: CASSWGLPFEQYF. The V and J genes are TRBV11-2 and TRBJ2-7; tentative D call: TRBD1 (5 bases). V lost 9 bases and J 6 bases, leaving 18 bases between the germline ends. The CDR3 extends over 13 amino acids. Per germline, CDR1 SGHAT and CDR2 FQNNGV. Variable domain in full (rest from reference TRBV11-2 and TRBJ2-7): EAGVAQSPRYKIIEKRQSVAFWCNPISGHATLYWYQQILGQGPKLLIQFQNNGVVDDSQLPKDRFSAERLKGVDSTLKIQPAKLEDSAVYLCASSWGLPFEQYFGPGTRLTVT.